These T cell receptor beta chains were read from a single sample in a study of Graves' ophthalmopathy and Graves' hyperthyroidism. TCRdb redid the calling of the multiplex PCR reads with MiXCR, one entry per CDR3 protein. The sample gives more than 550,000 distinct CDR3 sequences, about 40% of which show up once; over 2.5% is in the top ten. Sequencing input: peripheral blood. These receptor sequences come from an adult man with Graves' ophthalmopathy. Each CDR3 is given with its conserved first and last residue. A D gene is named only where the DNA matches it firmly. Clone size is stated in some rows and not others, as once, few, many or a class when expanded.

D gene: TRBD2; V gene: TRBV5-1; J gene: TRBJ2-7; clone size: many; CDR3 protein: CASRTVAGGYEQYF; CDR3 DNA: TGCGCCAGCAGGACGGTAGCGGGGGGCTACGAGCAGTACTTC
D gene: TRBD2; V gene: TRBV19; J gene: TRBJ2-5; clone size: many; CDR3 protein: CASSKASGEETQYF; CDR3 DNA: TGTGCCAGTAGTAAGGCTAGCGGGGAAGAGACCCAGTACTTC
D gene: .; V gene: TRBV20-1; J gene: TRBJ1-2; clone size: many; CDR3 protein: CSARVEANYGYTF; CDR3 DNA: TGCAGTGCTAGAGTTGAGGCTAACTATGGCTACACCTTC
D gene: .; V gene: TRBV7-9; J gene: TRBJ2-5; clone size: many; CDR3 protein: CASSLLRGVQETQYF; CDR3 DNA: TGTGCCAGCAGCTTACTAAGGGGGGTACAAGAGACCCAGTACTTC
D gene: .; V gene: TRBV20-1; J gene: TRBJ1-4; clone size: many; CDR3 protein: CSARNWAPTNEKLFF; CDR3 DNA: TGCAGTGCTAGAAATTGGGCTCCAACTAATGAAAAACTGTTTTTT
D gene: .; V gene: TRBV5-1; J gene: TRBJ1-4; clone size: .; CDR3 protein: CATSASGATNEKLLF; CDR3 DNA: TGCGCCACCTCCGCTTCAGGTGCTACTAATGAAAAACTGCTTTTT
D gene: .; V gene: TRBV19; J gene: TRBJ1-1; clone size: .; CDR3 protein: CASSIAAGRSEAFF; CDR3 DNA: TGTGCCAGTAGTATAGCGGCAGGGAGATCTGAAGCTTTCTTT
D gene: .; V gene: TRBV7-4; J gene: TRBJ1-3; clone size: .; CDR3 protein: CASSFTDSGNTIYF; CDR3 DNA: TGTGCCAGCAGCTTCACAGACTCTGGAAACACCATATATTTT
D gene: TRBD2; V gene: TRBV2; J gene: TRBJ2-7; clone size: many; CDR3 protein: CASSTRGTSGLSEQYF; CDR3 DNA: TGTGCCAGCAGTACCCGCGGGACTAGCGGCCTTAGTGAGCAGTACTTC
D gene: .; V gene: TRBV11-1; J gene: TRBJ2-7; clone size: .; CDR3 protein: CASSETGTLSYEQYF; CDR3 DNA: TGTGCCAGCAGCGAAACCGGGACCTTATCCTACGAGCAGTACTTC
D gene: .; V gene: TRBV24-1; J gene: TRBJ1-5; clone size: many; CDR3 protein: CATSDLFRGPSNQPQHF; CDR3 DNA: TGTGCCACCAGTGATTTGTTCAGGGGTCCTAGCAATCAGCCCCAGCATTTT
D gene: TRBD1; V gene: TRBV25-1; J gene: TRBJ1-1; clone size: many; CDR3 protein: CASSYIDRERDEAFF; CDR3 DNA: TGTGCCAGCAGTTATATCGACAGGGAGAGAGATGAAGCTTTCTTT
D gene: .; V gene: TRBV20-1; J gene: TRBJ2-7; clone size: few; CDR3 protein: CSAKTSKSYEQYF; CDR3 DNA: TGCAGTGCCAAGACTAGTAAATCCTACGAGCAGTACTTC
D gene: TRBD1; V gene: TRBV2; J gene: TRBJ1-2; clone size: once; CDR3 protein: CASSADRDNYGYTF; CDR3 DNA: TGTGCCAGCAGTGCCGACAGGGACAACTATGGCTACACCTTC
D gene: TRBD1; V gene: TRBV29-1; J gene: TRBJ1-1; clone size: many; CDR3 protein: CSAGGQLNTEAFF; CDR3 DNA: TGCAGCGCTGGGGGACAGTTGAACACTGAAGCTTTCTTT
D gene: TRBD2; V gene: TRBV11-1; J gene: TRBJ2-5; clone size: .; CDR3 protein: CASSLGVIAGGPLGAQYF; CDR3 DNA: TGTGCCAGCAGCTTGGGGGTAATAGCGGGGGGTCCCTTGGGGGCCCAGTACTTC
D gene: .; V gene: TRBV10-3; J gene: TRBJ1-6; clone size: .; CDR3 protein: CATRTVNSPLHF; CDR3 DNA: TGTGCCACGCGGACGGTTAATTCACCCCTCCACTTT
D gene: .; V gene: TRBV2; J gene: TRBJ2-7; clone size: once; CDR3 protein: CARTGTNSYEQYF; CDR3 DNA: TGTGCCAGAACCGGGACAAACTCCTACGAGCAGTACTTC
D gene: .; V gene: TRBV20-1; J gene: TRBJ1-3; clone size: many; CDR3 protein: CSARRAAGNTIYF; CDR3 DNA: TGCAGTGCTAGGAGGGCTGCTGGAAACACCATATATTTT
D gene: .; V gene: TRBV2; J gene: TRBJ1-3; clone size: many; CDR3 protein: CASSGRSSGNTIYF; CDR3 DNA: TGTGCCAGCAGTGGCAGGAGCTCTGGAAACACCATATATTTT
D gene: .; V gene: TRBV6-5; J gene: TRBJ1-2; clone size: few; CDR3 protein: CASSYYRNYGYTF; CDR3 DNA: TGTGCCAGCAGTTACTACCGGAACTATGGCTACACCTTC
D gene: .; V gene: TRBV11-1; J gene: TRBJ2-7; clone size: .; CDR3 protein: CASSGSGTLRYEQYF; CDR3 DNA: TGTGCCAGCAGTGGATCCGGGACACTACGCTACGAGCAGTACTTC
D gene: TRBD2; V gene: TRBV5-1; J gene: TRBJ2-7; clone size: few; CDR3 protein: CASSLSPSGEYGQYF; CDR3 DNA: TGCGCCAGCAGCTTGTCTCCTAGCGGGGAGTACGGGCAGTACTTC
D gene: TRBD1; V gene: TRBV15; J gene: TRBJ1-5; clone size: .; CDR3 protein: CATSTGQKNQPQHF; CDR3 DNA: TGTGCCACCAGCACGGGACAGAAGAATCAGCCCCAGCATTTT
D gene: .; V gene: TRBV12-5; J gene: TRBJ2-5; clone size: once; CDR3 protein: CASGLGRVLRETQYF; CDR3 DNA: TGTGCTAGTGGTTTGGGCAGGGTTTTACGGGAGACCCAGTACTTC
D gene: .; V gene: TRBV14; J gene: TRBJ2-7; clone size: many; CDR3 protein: CASSLQYYEQYF; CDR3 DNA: TGTGCCAGCAGCCTCCAGTATTACGAGCAGTACTTC
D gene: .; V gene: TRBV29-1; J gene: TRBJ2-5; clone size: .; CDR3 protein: CSAEGASETQYF; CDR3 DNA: TGCAGCGCGGAAGGGGCGTCGGAAACCCAGTACTTC
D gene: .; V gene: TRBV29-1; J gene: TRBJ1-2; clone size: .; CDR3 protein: CSGWDLYGYTF; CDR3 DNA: TGCAGCGGATGGGACCTCTATGGCTACACCTTC
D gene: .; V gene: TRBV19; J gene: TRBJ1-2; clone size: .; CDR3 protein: CASSPRETGYTF; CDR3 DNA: TGTGCCAGTAGTCCCAGGGAAACTGGCTACACCTTC
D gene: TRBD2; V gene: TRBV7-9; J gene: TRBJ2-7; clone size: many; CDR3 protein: CASSLTSGKNEQYF; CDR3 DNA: TGTGCCAGCAGCTTGACTAGCGGGAAAAACGAGCAGTACTTC
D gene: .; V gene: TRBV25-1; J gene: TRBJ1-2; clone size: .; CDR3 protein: CASSASPRNYGYTF; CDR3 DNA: TGTGCCAGCAGTGCTAGTCCCAGAAACTATGGCTACACCTTC
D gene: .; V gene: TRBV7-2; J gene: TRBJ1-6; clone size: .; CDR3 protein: CASRGFYNSPLHF; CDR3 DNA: TGTGCCAGCAGGGGATTCTATAATTCACCCCTCCACTTT
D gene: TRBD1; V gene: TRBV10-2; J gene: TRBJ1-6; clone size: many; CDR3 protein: CATRTGLPSSPLHF; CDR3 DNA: TGCGCCACCCGGACAGGGCTACCTAGTTCACCCCTCCACTTT
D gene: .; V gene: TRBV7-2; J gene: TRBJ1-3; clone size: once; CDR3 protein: CASSASGTIYF; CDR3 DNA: TGTGCCAGCAGCGCTTCCGGGACCATATATTTT
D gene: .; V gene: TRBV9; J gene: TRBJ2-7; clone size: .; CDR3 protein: CASTHRGGSGPYEQYF; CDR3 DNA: TGTGCCAGCACCCATCGGGGCGGAAGTGGCCCCTACGAGCAGTACTTC
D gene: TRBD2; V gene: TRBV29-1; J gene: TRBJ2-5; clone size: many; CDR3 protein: CSVAEVAGVGEAQYF; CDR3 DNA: TGCAGCGTCGCAGAGGTAGCGGGAGTTGGAGAGGCCCAGTACTTC
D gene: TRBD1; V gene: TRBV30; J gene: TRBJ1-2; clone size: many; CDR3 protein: CAWSPGQVFGYTF; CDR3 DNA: TGTGCCTGGAGCCCGGGACAGGTCTTTGGCTACACCTTC